This entry lists 8 T cell receptor beta chains sequenced from one sample in a study of identical twins. TCRdb re-analysed the 5' RACE reads in MiXCR, keeping a single row per CDR3 protein. The sample comprises 200,000 to 250,000 distinct CDR3 sequences, roughly 7% of which are singletons, and about 3.6% rests with the top ten. The same data also went into a second study, on yellow fever vaccine responses in identical twins.

The sample was memory (CD45RO+) T cells sorted from blood. The receptors were gathered from a woman aged 18-29 years in good health.

This clonotype has a handful of counts. This chain uses TRBV9 with TRBJ1-3; D remains ambiguous. V gave up 4 bases and J gave up 4 bases, with 9 bases separating them. This CDR3 is 13 amino acids long. Germline loops: CDR1 SGDLS, CDR2 YYNGEE. Written as DNA, the CDR3 is TGTGCCAGCAGCTCATCGACGGGAAACACCATATATTTT. Protein: CASSSSTGNTIYF. Full variable domain (rest looked up from reference TRBV9 and TRBJ1-3): DSGVTQTPKHLITATGQRVTLRCSPRSGDLSVYWYQQSLDQGLQFLIQYYNGEERAKGNILERFSAQQFPDLHSELNLSSLELGDSALYFCASSSSTGNTIYFGEGSWLTVV.

The J gene is TRBJ2-7, the V gene TRBV14, with TRBD2 matching over 7 bases. V dropped 3 bases and J dropped 1; count of bases not matched to a gene: 6. This CDR3 is 15 amino acids long. Germline V gene lookup returns CDR1 SGHDN and CDR2 FVKESK. The CDR3 DNA is TGTGCCAGCAGCCATCTTGCGGGAGCGTCCTACGAGCAGTACTTC. Residues: CASSHLAGASYEQYF.

The chain employs TRBV4-1 and TRBJ2-7; 10 nucleotides line up with TRBD2. J was trimmed by 6 bases and V by 5 bases; bases with no gene match: 22. This CDR3 comprises 19 residues. The germline gives CDR1 MGHRA, CDR2 YSYEKL. The CDR3 protein is CASSNLAGVGRRGIPEQYF. The CDR3 DNA is TGCGCCAGCAGCAACCTAGCGGGAGTCGGCCGAAGGGGGATCCCCGAGCAGTACTTC.

This clonotype was found a few times. The chain has TRBV19 and TRBJ2-7, with 9 bases lining up with TRBD1. Germline-derived CDR1 and CDR2 are LNHDA and SQIVND (reference sequence). CDR3 size: 13 residues. V gave up 8 bases and J gave up 6 bases; unmatched junction bases: 8. CDR3 amino acids: CASDKGQGSEQYF. The CDR3 DNA sequence: TGTGCCAGTGACAAGGGACAGGGAAGCGAGCAGTACTTC.

The chain recombines TRBV18 with TRBJ1-2; D is unclear. This CDR3 has 13 residues. V lost 5 bases and J lost 2, with 9 bases in between. Germline-derived CDR1 and CDR2 are KGHSH and LQKENI. CDR3 DNA sequence: TGTGCCAGCTCAGCGAGTAGGAACTATGGCTACACCTTC. This sequence encodes CASSASRNYGYTF.

J is TRBJ2-7 and V is TRBV7-9; weak D call: TRBD2 (5 bases). This CDR3 comprises 13 residues. V shed 5 bases and J shed 4 bases, with 12 bases lying between them. Germline-derived CDR1 and CDR2 are SEHNR and FQNEAQ (reference sequence). The chain's CDR3 is CASSTKSGYEQYV. CDR3 DNA sequence: TGTGCCAGCAGCACGAAAAGCGGATACGAGCAGTACGTC.

This clonotype was counted between two and nine times. This sequence joins TRBV2 and TRBJ2-6, with D uncertain. This CDR3 region has 15 residues. Trimming took 6 bases from V and 4 from J, leaving 13 bases between them. Germline values: CDR1 SNHLY, CDR2 FYNNEI. The CDR3 is CASSSEGSGANVLTF. The CDR3 nucleotides are TGTGCCAGCAGCTCAGAAGGGTCCGGGGCCAACGTCCTGACTTTC.

This clonotype has a handful of counts. The gene calls are TRBV3-1 and TRBJ2-7; no firm D call. V lost 1 base to trimming and J lost 3 bases, with 10 bases between them. The CDR3 covers 14 residues. The germline V gene has CDR1 LGHDT and CDR2 YNNKEL (reference sequence). Here the CDR3 reads CASSQVSWGYEQYF. In DNA, the CDR3 is TGTGCCAGCAGCCAAGTTTCTTGGGGCTACGAGCAGTACTTC.